These 25 T cell receptor beta chains share one sample of origin, sequenced in a study of regulatory T cells in long-lasting Graves disease. Specified time point: newly diagnosed GD, antithyroid drugs for less than 3 months. TCR sequences were obtained from RNA taken from PBMCs. The TCR beta library used iRepertoire HTBI primers with Arm-PCR amplification of CDR3. Each CDR3 protein gets one entry after TCRdb re-called the multiplex PCR reads with MiXCR. Of a few hundred thousand distinct CDR3 sequences listed, about 20% are singletons. These data also formed part of another study, on T cells in Graves' hyperthyroidism and ophthalmopathy.

The source was peripheral blood mononuclear cells (PBMCs), collected at new diagnosis, from a patient treated with antithyroid drugs. The origin of the receptors is a woman aged 25 to 39 with Graves disease.

Remarks on this clonotype: With only one base between it and a far larger clone, this is likely a read error. The chain uses TRBV6-2 or TRBV6-3 and TRBJ2-7; no clear D. CDR3 length: 13 amino acids. V lost 8 bases, J lost 0 bases, and 11 bases lay in between. The germline CDR1 and CDR2 sequences are MNHEY and SVGEGT. The CDR3 loop is CASLGSGSYEQYF. The CDR3, as DNA: TGTGCCAGCTTAGGTTCCGGCTCCTACGAGCAGTACTTC.

This chain links TRBV12-3 or TRBV12-4 with TRBJ2-1, with TRBD2 identical over 15 bases. After removal of 3 bases from V and 2 bases from J, the junction contained 5 bases not matched to a gene. This CDR3 spans 18 amino acids. CDR3 DNA sequence: TGTGCCAGCAGTTTGAGGACTAGCGGGGGGGGAACCTACAATGAGCAGTTCTTC. It specifies CASSLRTSGGGTYNEQFF.

The sample holds one count of this clonotype. The rearrangement uses TRBV7-8 and TRBJ1-4, with 7 bases identical to TRBD1. CDR3 length equals 14 residues. Germline V gene lookup returns CDR1 SGHVS and CDR2 FQNEAQ. The ends lost 6 bases at V and 7 bases at J; junction bases unmatched: 8. The CDR3 nucleotides are TGTGCCAGCAGTGAAGGGGCAGGGGGTGAAAAACTGTTTTTT. Its protein is CASSEGAGGEKLFF. Using reference TRBV7-8 and TRBJ1-4 for the parts outside the CDR3, the full variable domain is GAGVSQSPRYKVAKRGQDVALRCDPISGHVSLFWYQQALGQGPEFLTYFQNEAQLDKSGLPSDRFFAERPEGSVSTLKIQRTQQEDSAVYLCASSEGAGGEKLFFGSGTQLSVL.

This clonotype occurred many times. The V call is TRBV2, the J call TRBJ2-5; TRBD1 is a possible D gene (6 bases). V was pared by 6 bases and J by 2 bases, with 10 bases between. Germline loops: CDR1 SNHLY, CDR2 FYNNEI. The CDR3 covers 13 residues. As DNA, the CDR3 is TGTGCCAGCAGCCCGGACAGACAAGAGACCCAGTACTTC. It yields the protein CASSPDRQETQYF.

As concerns this clonotype: This may arise from a read error, as a much more abundant clone is one base away. The chain has TRBV6-2 or TRBV6-3 and TRBJ2-5, with a possible D match to TRBD1 (6 bases). Germline V gene data show CDR1 as MNHEY and CDR2 as SVGEGT. The length of the CDR3 is 14 residues. The DNA for the CDR3 is TGTGCCAGCAGTTACTCCCTCAGGGGTGAGATCCAGTACTTC. Its protein product is CASSYSLRGEIQYF.

The chain employs TRBV7-9 and TRBJ2-1; D is ambiguous. The CDR3 contains 16 residues. V shed 5 bases and J shed 3 bases, with 17 bases lying between them. CDR1 SEHNR and CDR2 FQNEAQ come from the germline V gene (reference sequence). CDR3 residues: CASSQDVGRGYNEQFF. In DNA, the CDR3 is TGTGCCAGCAGCCAAGATGTGGGCAGAGGCTACAATGAGCAGTTCTTC.

The table lists this clonotype with many counts. With a much larger clone just one base away, this may be a read error. The chain combines TRBV5-6 with TRBJ1-1; no clear D. The CDR3 extends over 12 amino acids. Trimming took off 2 bases at V and 0 bases at J, with 2 bases between the two ends. From germline, CDR1 is SGHDT and CDR2 YYEEEE. The CDR3 here is CASSFMNTEAFF. The CDR3 nucleotides read TGTGCCAGCAGCTTCATGAACACTGAAGCTTTCTTT.

This chain joins TRBV6-1 and TRBJ1-3; no definite D call. CDR1 is MNHNS and CDR2 is SASEGT in the germline V gene. This CDR3 contains 12 residues. Trimming took off 8 bases at V and 1 base at J, with 6 bases between the two ends. The CDR3 DNA is TGTGCCAGCGCGGCGTCTGGAAACACCATATATTTT. Translating it yields CASAASGNTIYF.

This clonotype was detected a few times. V gene TRBV6-5 combines with J gene TRBJ1-3; D gene ambiguous. Germline V CDR1 and CDR2: MNHEY, SVGAGI. V lost 0 bases to trimming and J lost 0 bases, with 6 bases between them. This CDR3 is 15 amino acids long. The CDR3 DNA sequence: TGTGCCAGCAGTTACTCGGAGGGCTCTGGAAACACCATATATTTT. Protein product: CASSYSEGSGNTIYF.

V gene TRBV29-1 combines with J gene TRBJ2-7; D is undetermined. The CDR3 consists of 13 residues. CDR1 and CDR2 from the germline V gene are SQVTM and ANQGSEA. V was shortened by 7 bases and J by 0 bases, with 13 bases between the two germline ends. In DNA form, the CDR3 reads TGCAGCGCTACCGGTAGGGTCTCCTACGAGCAGTACTTC. As protein: CSATGRVSYEQYF.

This clonotype was counted only a few times. The conserved phenylalanine or tryptophan normally closing the CDR3 is absent here, so this likely arose from a read error. The gene calls are TRBV3-1 and TRBJ1-2, with a possible D match to TRBD1 (6 bases). Trimming left V 2 bases short and J 6 bases short, with 16 bases between. From germline, CDR1 is LGHDT and CDR2 YNNKEL (reference sequence). The CDR3 is made up of 15 amino acids. CDR3 DNA: TGTGCCAGCAGCCAAAATGGACAGTTAGCAAATGGCTACACCATC. It encodes CASSQNGQLANGYTI.

This clonotype was seen many times. The chain carries TRBV20-1 and TRBJ2-7; D is perhaps TRBD2 (5 bases). Germline lookup yields CDR1 DFQATT and CDR2 SNEGSKA (reference sequence). V was cut by 6 bases and J by 4 bases, with 16 bases left in between. The CDR3 sequence is 13 residues long. CDR3 sequence: CSARAPEGYEQYF. For the CDR3, the DNA is TGCAGTGCCCGGGCCCCCGAGGGATACGAGCAGTACTTC.

A word on this clonotype: A read error likely explains this, since a far larger clone differs by one base. The chain carries TRBV11-1 and TRBJ2-1; no clear D. V lost 1 base and J 10 bases, leaving 17 bases between the germline ends. Germline V lookup: CDR1 SGHAT, CDR2 FQDESV (reference sequence). The CDR3 is 15 residues long. The CDR3 nucleotides read TGTGCCAGCAGCTTAGATCCCAGGAACCGATACGAGCAGTTCTTC. Protein sequence: CASSLDPRNRYEQFF.

Remarks on this clonotype: Germline is not matched at one junction end, which may reflect a read error. This chain's CDR3 is CASSDLGSNQLQHF. The CDR3 DNA sequence: TGTGCCAGCAGTGACTTGGGAAGCAATCAGCTCCAGCATTTT. The V call is TRBV6-1, the J call TRBJ1-5; D remains unclear. CDR3 length equals 14 residues. CDR1 MNHNS and CDR2 SASEGT come from the germline V gene.

In the case of this clonotype: A read error may account for a junction end that differs from germline. The V and J genes are TRBV7-2 and TRBJ1-1; 7 bases are a match to TRBD1. The germline CDR1 and CDR2 sequences are SGHTA and FQGNSA. The CDR3 is 15 amino acids. The CDR3 is CASSQQGQLNTEAFF. In nucleotides, the CDR3 is TGCGCCAGCAGCCAACAGGGACAGCTGAACACTGAAGCTTTCTTT.

This clonotype has ten or more counts. Here the CDR3 DNA reads TGTGCCAGCAGCTTTAGCAGGGGGACTGGGGCCAACGTCCTGACTTTC. Its translation: CASSFSRGTGANVLTF. V usage is TRBV7-6 and J usage is TRBJ2-6, with 7 positions matching TRBD1. The CDR3 is 16 residues long. Germline loops: CDR1 SGHVS, CDR2 FNYEAQ. Trimming at V came to 3 bases and at J to 2 bases, leaving 4 bases not matched to a gene.

V usage is TRBV2 and J usage is TRBJ2-3; D remains unclear. The germline V gene encodes CDR1 SNHLY and CDR2 FYNNEI. The V and J ends lost 4 bases and 4 bases respectively, with 6 bases between them. The CDR3 sequence is 12 residues long. CDR3 sequence (DNA): TGTGCCAGCAGTGTCAGGTCAGATACGCAGTATTTT. Its translation is CASSVRSDTQYF. The full variable domain, in which reference TRBV2 and TRBJ2-3 provide the parts outside the CDR3, is EPEVTQTPSHQVTQMGQEVILRCVPISNHLYFYWYRQILGQKVEFLVSFYNNEISEKSEIFDDQFSVERPDGSNFTLKIRSTKLEDSAMYFCASSVRSDTQYFGPGTRLTVL.

This clonotype has a handful of counts. This chain joins TRBV10-2 and TRBJ1-2; D remains ambiguous. In germline, CDR1 is WSHSY, CDR2 SAAADI. The CDR3 extends over 13 amino acids. V lost 2 bases and J lost 5, with 9 bases in between. This CDR3 is CASSEIWRYGYTF. In DNA form, the CDR3 reads TGCGCCAGCAGTGAGATCTGGAGATATGGCTACACCTTC.

There are many counts of this clonotype. The chain uses TRBV4-1 and TRBJ1-3, with TRBD1 matching over 8 bases. Unmatched junction bases numbered 7, after V lost 6 bases and J lost 0 bases. The CDR3 is 16 residues long. CDR1 MGHRA and CDR2 YSYEKL come from the germline V gene. DNA for the CDR3: TGCGCCAGCAGATCAGGGGGCCCAAACTCTGGAAACACCATATATTTT. Translated, it gives CASRSGGPNSGNTIYF.

The genes are TRBV5-4 and TRBJ2-1, with D unclear. This CDR3 region has 13 residues. Per germline, CDR1 SGHNT and CDR2 YYREEE (reference sequence). V gave up 4 bases and J gave up 7 bases, with 12 bases separating them. The CDR3 is CASSREEPNEQFF. CDR3 coding DNA: TGTGCCAGCAGCCGAGAGGAGCCTAATGAGCAGTTCTTC.

Many counts were recorded for this clonotype. The chain employs TRBV6-1 and TRBJ2-1, with 11 bases that match TRBD2. Germline-derived CDR1 and CDR2 are MNHNS and SASEGT. V lost 2 bases, J lost 0 bases, and 9 bases stayed unmatched. The CDR3 is made up of 19 amino acids. The CDR3 coding sequence is TGTGCCAGCAGTGAACGGGCTAGCGGGGGGCCCAGCTCCTACAATGAGCAGTTCTTC. Translating gives CASSERASGGPSSYNEQFF.

This clonotype was seen a single time. V gene TRBV7-2 combines with J gene TRBJ2-7; possibly TRBD2 for D (5 bases). The CDR3 has 16 amino acids. Trimming cost V 0 bases and J 2 bases, with 14 bases left between them. CDR1 is SGHTA and CDR2 is FQGNSA in the germline V gene. This CDR3 is CASSLAGLVSPYEQYF. CDR3 sequence (DNA): TGTGCCAGCAGCTTAGCCGGACTCGTAAGCCCCTACGAGCAGTACTTC.

Many counts were recorded for this clonotype. The chain is built from TRBV5-1 and TRBJ1-2; D possibly corresponds to TRBD1 (5 bases). V was clipped by 2 bases and J by 4 bases, with 12 bases between them. CDR1 and CDR2 (germline): SGHRS, YFSETQ. The CDR3 totals 14 residues. CDR3 residues: CASSLEARAYGYTF. CDR3 in DNA: TGCGCCAGCAGCTTAGAGGCCAGGGCCTATGGCTACACCTTC.

CDR3 sequence: CASSQGQGANQPQHF. The DNA for the CDR3 is TGCGCCAGCAGCCAAGGTCAGGGCGCCAATCAGCCCCAGCATTTT. V and J are TRBV4-1 and TRBJ1-5, with TRBD1 as a possible D gene (5 bases). This CDR3 is built from 15 residues. V was pared by 1 base and J by 3 bases, with 10 bases between. Germline V CDR1 and CDR2: MGHRA, YSYEKL.

Many counts were recorded for this clonotype. The chain uses TRBV2 and TRBJ2-1; D unclear. The CDR3 is 12 residues long. CDR1 and CDR2 (germline): SNHLY, FYNNEI. V was clipped by 7 bases and J by 5 bases, with 9 bases between them. CDR3 sequence: CASKRLNNEQFF. Written as DNA, the CDR3 is TGTGCCAGCAAAAGGCTCAACAATGAGCAGTTCTTC.